These 10 T cell receptor beta chains were all obtained from the same sample, sequenced in a study of T-cell memory formation after mild COVID-19. TCRdb processed the 5' RACE reads anew with MiXCR; each CDR3 protein has one entry. The sample has 300,000 to 350,000 distinct CDR3 sequences, about 13% seen once. Sequencing was done on a sample of PBMCs or a T cell subset sorted from them (not recorded which). The receptors here all came from a man in his late teens or twenties who had mild COVID-19 (a few samples of this study predate the infection). Cell type and time point are not known.

The chain recombines TRBV2 with TRBJ2-1, with 7 bases fitting TRBD1. The length of the CDR3 is 16 residues. The J segment lost 8 bases and the V segment lost 5 bases, leaving 15 bases of the junction unmatched. Germline CDR1 SNHLY, CDR2 FYNNEI. CDR3 DNA sequence: TGTGCCAGCAGTCCATTGACAGGGAGTTTTGGGCATGAGCAGTTCTTC. It yields the protein CASSPLTGSFGHEQFF.

This clonotype has more than one count but fewer than ten. The chain combines TRBV28 with TRBJ2-1; 12 nucleotides agree with TRBD2. The CDR3 sequence is 18 residues long. J gave up 2 bases and V 5 bases, and 10 bases lay outside the gene matches. Germline CDR1 is MDHEN and CDR2 is SYDVKM. In DNA form, the CDR3 reads TGTGCCAGCAGTCCACCTCCTAGCGGGGGGGCACCCTACAATGAGCAGTTCTTC. Translation gives CASSPPPSGGAPYNEQFF.

This clonotype has at least ten counts. V gene TRBV7-6 combines with J gene TRBJ1-1; D call uncertain. The CDR3 consists of 14 residues. Per germline, CDR1 SGHVS and CDR2 FNYEAQ. The V end was cut by 3 bases, the J end by 1 base, with 9 bases between. The CDR3 region is CASSLWGWNTEAFF. The CDR3 DNA reads as TGTGCCAGCAGCTTGTGGGGATGGAACACTGAAGCTTTCTTT.

J is TRBJ1-5 and V is TRBV7-2; D is possibly TRBD1 (6 bases). V lost 8 bases and J lost 8, with 25 bases in between. The CDR3 runs 16 residues. Germline CDR1 is SGHTA and CDR2 is FQGNSA. Here the CDR3 DNA reads TGTGCCAGCGGAGCCGTTGGTCAGGGGTCCCTCGAGCCCCAGCATTTT. Its protein product is CASGAVGQGSLEPQHF. Full variable domain (remainder filled in from reference TRBV7-2 and TRBJ1-5): GAGVSQSPSNKVTEKGKDVELRCDPISGHTALYWYRQSLGQGLEFLIYFQGNSAPDKSGLPSDRFSAERTGGSVSTLTIQRTQQEDSAVYLCASGAVGQGSLEPQHFGDGTRLSIL.

The sample holds many counts of this clonotype. This sequence joins TRBV5-1 and TRBJ1-1; D not resolved. Between the trimmed V and J ends, which lost 0 bases and 1 base, there was a span of 10 bases. The length of the CDR3 is 15 residues. The germline V gene has CDR1 SGHRS and CDR2 YFSETQ. This chain's CDR3 is CASSLGGWGNTEAFF. The CDR3 DNA is TGCGCCAGCAGCTTGGGCGGATGGGGGAACACTGAAGCTTTCTTT.

This clonotype has a handful of counts. The chain links TRBV3-1 to TRBJ2-1, with 9 nucleotides matching TRBD2. With V trimmed by 4 bases and J by 11 bases, 21 bases remained unmatched. The CDR3 covers 18 residues. Germline V CDR1 and CDR2: LGHDT, YNNKEL (reference sequence). CDR3 sequence (DNA): TGTGCCAGCAGCCCAACATTCGGGTCGGGTAGCGGGGGTCGGAAGCAGTTCTTC. It codes for CASSPTFGSGSGGRKQFF.

The genes are TRBV5-5 and TRBJ2-1, with a weak D call TRBD1 (5 bases). The CDR3 runs to 12 residues. Trimming took off 0 bases at V and 16 bases at J, with 14 bases between the two ends. CDR1 is SGHKS and CDR2 is YYEKEE in the germline V gene (reference sequence). CDR3: CASSLDVRTIFF. For the CDR3, the DNA is TGTGCCAGCAGCTTGGATGTTAGGACAATATTCTTC. The variable domain in full, completed from reference TRBV5-5 and TRBJ2-1, reads DAGVTQSPTHLIKTRGQQVTLRCSPISGHKSVSWYQQVLGQGPQFIFQYYEKEERGRGNFPDRFSARQFPNYSSELNVNALLLGDSALYLCASSLDVRTIFFGPGTRLTVL.

In its sample, this clonotype was seen many times. V gene TRBV5-1 combines with J gene TRBJ1-1, with D possibly matching TRBD1 (5 bases). The CDR3 is 13 amino acids. Germline loops: CDR1 SGHRS, CDR2 YFSETQ. V was trimmed by 4 bases and J by 1 base, leaving 8 bases between them. CDR3 loop: CASSHGQNTEAFF. As DNA, the CDR3 is TGCGCCAGCAGCCACGGACAGAACACTGAAGCTTTCTTT.

In its sample, this clonotype was seen a few times. CDR3 in DNA: TGTGCCACCACAGGGGGCCGGGACACCGGGGAGCTGTTTTTT. Its translation: CATTGGRDTGELFF. The chain combines TRBV10-3 with TRBJ2-2; TRBD1 agrees at 9 bases. The CDR3 has 14 amino acids. Germline V gene lookup returns CDR1 ENHRY and CDR2 SYGVKD. J was trimmed by 3 bases and V by 10 bases; bases with no gene match: 6.

DNA for the CDR3: TGTGCCAGCAGTGTGAGTTTCCTACTGTGGGCCCTCCACTTT. This gives the protein CASSVSFLLWALHF. The chain uses TRBV2 and TRBJ1-6; D is undetermined. Per germline, CDR1 SNHLY and CDR2 FYNNEI. V lost 4 bases and J lost 14, with 18 bases in between. This CDR3 region has 14 residues. Full variable domain (remainder filled in from reference TRBV2 and TRBJ1-6): EPEVTQTPSHQVTQMGQEVILRCVPISNHLYFYWYRQILGQKVEFLVSFYNNEISEKSEIFDDQFSVERPDGSNFTLKIRSTKLEDSAMYFCASSVSFLLWALHFGNGTRLTVT.